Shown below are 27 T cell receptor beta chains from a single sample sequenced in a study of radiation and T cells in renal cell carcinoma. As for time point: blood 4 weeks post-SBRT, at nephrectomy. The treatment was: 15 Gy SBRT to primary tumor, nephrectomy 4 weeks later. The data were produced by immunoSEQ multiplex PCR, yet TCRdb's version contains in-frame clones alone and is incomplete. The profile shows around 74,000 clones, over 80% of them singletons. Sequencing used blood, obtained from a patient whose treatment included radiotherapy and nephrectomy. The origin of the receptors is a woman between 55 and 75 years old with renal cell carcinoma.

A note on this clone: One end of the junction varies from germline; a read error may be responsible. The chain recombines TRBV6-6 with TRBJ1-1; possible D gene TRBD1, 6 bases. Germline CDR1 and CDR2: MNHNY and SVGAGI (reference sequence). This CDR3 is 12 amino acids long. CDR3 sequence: CASRVDDRQAVF. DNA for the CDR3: TGTGCCAGCAGGGTTGATGACAGGCAGGCTGTTTTT.

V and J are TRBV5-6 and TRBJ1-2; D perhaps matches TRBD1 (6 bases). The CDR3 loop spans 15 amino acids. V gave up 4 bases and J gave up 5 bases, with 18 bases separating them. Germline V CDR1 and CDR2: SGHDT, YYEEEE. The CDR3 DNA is TGTGCCAGCAGCCTTCTTTCCGGGGGGCCTTATGGCTACACCTTC. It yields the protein CASSLLSGGPYGYTF.

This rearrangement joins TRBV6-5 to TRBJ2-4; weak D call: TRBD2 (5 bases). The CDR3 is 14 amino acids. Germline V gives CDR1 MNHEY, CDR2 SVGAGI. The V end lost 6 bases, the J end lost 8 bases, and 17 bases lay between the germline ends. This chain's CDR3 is CASSFSRDWDIQYF. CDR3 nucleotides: TGTGCCAGCAGCTTCTCCCGGGATTGGGACATTCAGTACTTC.

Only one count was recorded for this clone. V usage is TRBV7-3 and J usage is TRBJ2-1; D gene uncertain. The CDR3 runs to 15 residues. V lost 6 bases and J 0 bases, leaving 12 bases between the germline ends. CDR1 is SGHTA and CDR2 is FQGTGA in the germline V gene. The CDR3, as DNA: TGTGCCAGCAGTCGAGACTCGAGCTCCTACAATGAGCAGTTCTTC. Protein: CASSRDSSSYNEQFF.

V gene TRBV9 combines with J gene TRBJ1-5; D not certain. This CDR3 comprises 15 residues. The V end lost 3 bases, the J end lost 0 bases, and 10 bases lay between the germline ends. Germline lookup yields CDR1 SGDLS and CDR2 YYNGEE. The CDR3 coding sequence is TGTGCCAGCAGCGAGACACCTTATAGCAATCAGCCCCAGCATTTT. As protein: CASSETPYSNQPQHF.

The CDR3 DNA reads as TGTGCCAGCAGGCAACAGGAGACCCAGTACTTC. As protein: CASRQQETQYF. V gene TRBV6-1 combines with J gene TRBJ2-5; D not certain. The CDR3 consists of 11 residues. Per germline, CDR1 MNHNS and CDR2 SASEGT. The V and J ends lost 6 bases and 5 bases respectively, with 7 bases between them.

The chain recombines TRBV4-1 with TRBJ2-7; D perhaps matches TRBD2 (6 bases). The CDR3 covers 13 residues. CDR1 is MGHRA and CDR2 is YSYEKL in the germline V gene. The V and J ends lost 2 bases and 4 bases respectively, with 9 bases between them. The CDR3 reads CASSQTGGYEQYF. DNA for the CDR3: TGCGCCAGCAGCCAAACAGGAGGGTACGAGCAGTACTTC.

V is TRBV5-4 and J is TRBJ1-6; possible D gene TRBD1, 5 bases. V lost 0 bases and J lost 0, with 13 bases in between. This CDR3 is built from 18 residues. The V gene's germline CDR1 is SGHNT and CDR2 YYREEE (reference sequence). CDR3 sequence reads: CASSLGGGLSSYNSPLHF. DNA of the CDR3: TGTGCCAGCAGCTTGGGTGGGGGTTTAAGCTCCTATAATTCACCCCTCCACTTT.

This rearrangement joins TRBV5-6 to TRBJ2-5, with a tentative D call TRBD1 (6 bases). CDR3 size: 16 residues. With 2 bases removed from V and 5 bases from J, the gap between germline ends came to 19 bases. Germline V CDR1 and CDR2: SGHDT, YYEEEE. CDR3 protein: CASSFSTGSGYETQYF. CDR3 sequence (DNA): TGTGCCAGCAGCTTTTCCACAGGGAGCGGATATGAGACCCAGTACTTC.

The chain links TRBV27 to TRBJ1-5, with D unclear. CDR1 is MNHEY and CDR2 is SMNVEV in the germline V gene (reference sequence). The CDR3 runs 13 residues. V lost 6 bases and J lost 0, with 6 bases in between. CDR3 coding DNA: TGTGCCAGCAGCACCTATAGCAATCAGCCCCAGCATTTT. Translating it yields CASSTYSNQPQHF.

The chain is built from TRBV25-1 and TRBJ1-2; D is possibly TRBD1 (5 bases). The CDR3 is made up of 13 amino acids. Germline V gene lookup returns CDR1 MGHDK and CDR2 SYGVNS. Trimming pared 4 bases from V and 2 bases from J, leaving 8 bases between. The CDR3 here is CASSVQGNYGYTF. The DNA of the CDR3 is TGTGCCAGCAGTGTCCAGGGAAACTATGGCTACACCTTC.

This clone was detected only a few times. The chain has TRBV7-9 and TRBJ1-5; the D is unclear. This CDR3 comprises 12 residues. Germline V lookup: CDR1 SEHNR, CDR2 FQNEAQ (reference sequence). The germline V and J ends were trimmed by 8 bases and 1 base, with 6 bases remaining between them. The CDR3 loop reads CASAGSNQPQHF. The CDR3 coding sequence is TGTGCCAGCGCCGGGAGCAATCAGCCCCAGCATTTT.

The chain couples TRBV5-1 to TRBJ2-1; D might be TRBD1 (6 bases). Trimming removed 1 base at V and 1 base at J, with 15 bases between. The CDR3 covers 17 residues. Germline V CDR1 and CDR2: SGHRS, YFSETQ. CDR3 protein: CASSLFMGAGSYNEQFF. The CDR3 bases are TGCGCCAGCAGCTTGTTTATGGGGGCTGGGTCCTACAATGAGCAGTTCTTC.

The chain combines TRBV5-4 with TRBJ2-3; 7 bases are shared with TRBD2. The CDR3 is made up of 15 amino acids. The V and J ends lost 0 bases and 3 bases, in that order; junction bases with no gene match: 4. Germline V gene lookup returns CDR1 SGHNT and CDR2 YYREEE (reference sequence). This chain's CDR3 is CASSLDGGGTDTQYF. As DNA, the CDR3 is TGTGCCAGCAGCTTGGATGGCGGGGGAACAGATACGCAGTATTTT. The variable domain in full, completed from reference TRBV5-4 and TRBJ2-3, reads ETGVTQSPTHLIKTRGQQVTLRCSSQSGHNTVSWYQQALGQGPQFIFQYYREEENGRGNFPPRFSGLQFPNYSSELNVNALELDDSALYLCASSLDGGGTDTQYFGPGTRLTVL.

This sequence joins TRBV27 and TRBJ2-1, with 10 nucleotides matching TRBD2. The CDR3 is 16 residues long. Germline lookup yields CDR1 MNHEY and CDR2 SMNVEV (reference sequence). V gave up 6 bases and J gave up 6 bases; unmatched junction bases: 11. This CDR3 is CASSQLAGGLGNEQFF. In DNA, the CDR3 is TGTGCCAGCAGCCAATTAGCGGGAGGACTTGGCAATGAGCAGTTCTTC.

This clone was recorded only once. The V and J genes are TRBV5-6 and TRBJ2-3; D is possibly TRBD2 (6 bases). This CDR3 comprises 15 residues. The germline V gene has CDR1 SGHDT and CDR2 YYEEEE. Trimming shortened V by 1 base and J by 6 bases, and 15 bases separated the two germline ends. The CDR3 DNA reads TGTGCCAGCAGCTTGAGGGTAACGGCGGGGGATACGCAGTATTTT. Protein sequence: CASSLRVTAGDTQYF.

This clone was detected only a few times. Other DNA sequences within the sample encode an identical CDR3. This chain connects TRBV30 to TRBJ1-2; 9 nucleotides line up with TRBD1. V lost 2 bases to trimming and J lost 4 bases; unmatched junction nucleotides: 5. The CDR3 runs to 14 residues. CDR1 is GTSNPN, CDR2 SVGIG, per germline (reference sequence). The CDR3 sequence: CAWSLTGGIYGYTF. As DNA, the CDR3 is TGTGCCTGGAGTCTGACAGGGGGAATCTATGGCTACACCTTC.

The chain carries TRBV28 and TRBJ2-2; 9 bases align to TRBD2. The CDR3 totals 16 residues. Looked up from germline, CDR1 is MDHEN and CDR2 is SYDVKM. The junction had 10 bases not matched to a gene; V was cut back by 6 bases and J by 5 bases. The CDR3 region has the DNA TGTGCCAGCAGGGGTAGCGGGAGAGGGCCGACCGGGGAGCTGTTTTTT. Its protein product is CASRGSGRGPTGELFF.

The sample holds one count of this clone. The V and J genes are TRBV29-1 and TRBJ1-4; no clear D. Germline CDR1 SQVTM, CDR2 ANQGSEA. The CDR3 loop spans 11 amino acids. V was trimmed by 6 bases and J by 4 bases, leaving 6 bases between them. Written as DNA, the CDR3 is TGCAGCGTAGGATTTAATGAAAAACTGTTTTTT. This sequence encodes CSVGFNEKLFF.

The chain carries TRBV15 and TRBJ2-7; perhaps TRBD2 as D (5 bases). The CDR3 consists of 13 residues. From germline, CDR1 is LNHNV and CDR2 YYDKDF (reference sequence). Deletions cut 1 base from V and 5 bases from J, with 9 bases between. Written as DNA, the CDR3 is TGTGCCACCAGCAGAGGGGGTAGCGACGAGCAGTACTTC. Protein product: CATSRGGSDEQYF.

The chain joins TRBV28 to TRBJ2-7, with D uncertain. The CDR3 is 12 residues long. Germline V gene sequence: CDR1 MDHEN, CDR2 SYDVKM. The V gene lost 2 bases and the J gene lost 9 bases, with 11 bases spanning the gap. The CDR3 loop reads CASSLVAVGQYF. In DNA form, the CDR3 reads TGTGCCAGCAGTTTAGTCGCCGTCGGGCAGTACTTC.

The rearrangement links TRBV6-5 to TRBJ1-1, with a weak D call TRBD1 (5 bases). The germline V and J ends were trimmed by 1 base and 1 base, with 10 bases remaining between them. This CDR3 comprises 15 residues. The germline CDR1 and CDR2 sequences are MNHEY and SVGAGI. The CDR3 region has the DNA TGTGCCAGCAGTTACTTAGGGGTCCAGAACACTGAAGCTTTCTTT. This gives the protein CASSYLGVQNTEAFF.

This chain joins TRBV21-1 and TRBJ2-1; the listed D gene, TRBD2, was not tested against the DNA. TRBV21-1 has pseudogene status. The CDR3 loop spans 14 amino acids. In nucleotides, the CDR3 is TGTGCCAGCAGAGGGGGGGTTTCCTACAATGAGCAGTTCTTC. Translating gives CASRGGVSYNEQFF.

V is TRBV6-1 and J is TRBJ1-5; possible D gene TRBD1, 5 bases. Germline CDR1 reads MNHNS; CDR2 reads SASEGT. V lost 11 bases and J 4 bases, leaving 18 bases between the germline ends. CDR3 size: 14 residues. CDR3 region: CAGSVGGFNQPQHF. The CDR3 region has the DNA TGTGCCGGTTCGGTTGGGGGATTTAATCAGCCCCAGCATTTT.

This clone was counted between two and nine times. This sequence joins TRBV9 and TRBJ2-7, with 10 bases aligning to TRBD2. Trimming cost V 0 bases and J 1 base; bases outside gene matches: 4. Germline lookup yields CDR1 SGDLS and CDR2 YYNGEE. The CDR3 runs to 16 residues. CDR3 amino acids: CASSVGASGGSYEQYF. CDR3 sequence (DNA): TGTGCCAGCAGCGTAGGGGCTAGCGGGGGATCCTACGAGCAGTACTTC. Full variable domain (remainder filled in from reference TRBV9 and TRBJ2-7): DSGVTQTPKHLITATGQRVTLRCSPRSGDLSVYWYQQSLDQGLQFLIQYYNGEERAKGNILERFSAQQFPDLHSELNLSSLELGDSALYFCASSVGASGGSYEQYFGPGTRLTVT.

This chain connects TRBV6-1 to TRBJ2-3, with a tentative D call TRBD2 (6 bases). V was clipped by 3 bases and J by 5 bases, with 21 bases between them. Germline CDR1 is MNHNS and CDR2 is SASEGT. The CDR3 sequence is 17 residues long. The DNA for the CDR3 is TGTGCCAGCAGTGACCCCCCTGGAGGGGACGGGAAAGATACGCAGTATTTT. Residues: CASSDPPGGDGKDTQYF.

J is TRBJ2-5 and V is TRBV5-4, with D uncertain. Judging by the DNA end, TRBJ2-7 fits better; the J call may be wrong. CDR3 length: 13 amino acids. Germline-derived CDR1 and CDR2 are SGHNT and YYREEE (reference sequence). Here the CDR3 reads CASSRTGSYEQYF. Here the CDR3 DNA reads TGTGCCAGCAGTCGGACCGGTTCCTACGAGCAGTACTTC.